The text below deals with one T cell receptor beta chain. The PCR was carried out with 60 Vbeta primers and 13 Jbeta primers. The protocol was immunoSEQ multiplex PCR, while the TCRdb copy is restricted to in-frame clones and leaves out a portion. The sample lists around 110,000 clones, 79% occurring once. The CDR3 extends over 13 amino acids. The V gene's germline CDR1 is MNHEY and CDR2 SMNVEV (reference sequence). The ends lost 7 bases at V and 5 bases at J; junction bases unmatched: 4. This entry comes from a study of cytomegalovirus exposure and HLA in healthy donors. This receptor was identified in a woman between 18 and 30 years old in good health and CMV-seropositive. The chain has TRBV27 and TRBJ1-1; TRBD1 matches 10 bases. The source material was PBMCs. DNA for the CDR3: TGTGCCAGCAAGGACAGGGGGTTTACTGAAGCTTTCTTT. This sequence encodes CASKDRGFTEAFF.